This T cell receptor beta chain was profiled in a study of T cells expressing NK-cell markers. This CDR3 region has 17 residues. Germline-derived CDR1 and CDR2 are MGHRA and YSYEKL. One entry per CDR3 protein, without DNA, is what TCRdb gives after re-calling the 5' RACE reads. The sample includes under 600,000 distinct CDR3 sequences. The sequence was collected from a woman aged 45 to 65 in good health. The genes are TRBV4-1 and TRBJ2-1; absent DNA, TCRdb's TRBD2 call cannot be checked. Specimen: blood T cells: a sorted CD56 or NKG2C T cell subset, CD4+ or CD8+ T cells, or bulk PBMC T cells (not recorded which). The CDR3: CASSRLAGTSTSREQFF.